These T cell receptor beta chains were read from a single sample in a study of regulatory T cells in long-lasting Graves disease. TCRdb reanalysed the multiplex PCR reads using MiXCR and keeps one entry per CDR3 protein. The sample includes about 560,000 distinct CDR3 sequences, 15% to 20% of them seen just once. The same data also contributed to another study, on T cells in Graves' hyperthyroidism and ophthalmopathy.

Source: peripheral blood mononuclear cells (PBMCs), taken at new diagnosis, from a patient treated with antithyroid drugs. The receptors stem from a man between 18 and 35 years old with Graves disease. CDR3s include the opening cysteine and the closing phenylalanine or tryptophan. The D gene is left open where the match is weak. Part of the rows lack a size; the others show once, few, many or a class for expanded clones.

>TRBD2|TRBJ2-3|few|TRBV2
CASRRLAGRIDTQYF
TGTGCCAGCAGACGACTAGCGGGGAGGATAGATACGCAGTATTTT
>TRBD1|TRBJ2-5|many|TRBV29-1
CSVETGRRETQYF
TGCAGCGTGGAGACAGGGAGAAGAGAGACCCAGTACTTC
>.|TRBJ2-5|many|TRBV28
CASSSGQTETQYF
TGTGCCAGCAGTTCCGGACAGACAGAGACCCAGTACTTC
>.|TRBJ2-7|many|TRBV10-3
CAISDQDYEQYF
TGTGCCATCAGTGACCAGGACTACGAGCAGTACTTC
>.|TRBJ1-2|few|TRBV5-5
CASSLRSRGNGYTF
TGTGCCAGCAGCTTGAGGTCGAGGGGAAATGGCTACACCTTC
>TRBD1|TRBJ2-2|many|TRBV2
CASEGTVNTGELFF
TGTGCCAGCGAGGGGACAGTAAACACCGGGGAGCTGTTTTTT
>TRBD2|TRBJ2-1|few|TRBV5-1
CASSLASIFLAGGYNEQFF
TGCGCCAGCAGCTTGGCCAGTATCTTCCTAGCGGGAGGGTACAATGAGCAGTTCTTC
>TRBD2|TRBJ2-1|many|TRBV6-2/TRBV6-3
CASSYSIEREASYNEQFF
TGTGCCAGCAGTTACTCCATAGAGCGGGAGGCATCCTACAATGAGCAGTTCTTC
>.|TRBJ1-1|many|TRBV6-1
CASSEAGWAENTEAFF
TGTGCCAGCAGTGAGGCAGGGTGGGCGGAGAACACTGAAGCTTTCTTT
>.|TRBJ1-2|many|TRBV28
CASSIQGQSYGYTF
TGTGCCAGCAGTATACAGGGTCAGAGCTATGGCTACACCTTC
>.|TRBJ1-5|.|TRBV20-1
CSAREIGLSNQPQHF
TGCAGTGCTAGAGAGATAGGGCTTAGCAATCAGCCCCAGCATTTT
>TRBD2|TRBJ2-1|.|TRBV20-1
CSADWGLAGAGDEQFF
TGCAGTGCTGATTGGGGACTAGCGGGAGCCGGAGATGAGCAGTTCTTC
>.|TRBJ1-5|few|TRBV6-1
CASSELQGNQPQHF
TGTGCCAGCAGTGAACTACAGGGCAATCAGCCCCAGCATTTT
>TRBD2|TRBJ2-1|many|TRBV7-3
CASSLGLAANEQFF
TGTGCCAGCAGCTTAGGCCTAGCGGCAAATGAGCAGTTCTTC
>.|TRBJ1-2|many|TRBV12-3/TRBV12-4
CASSLTPANYGYTF
TGTGCCAGCAGTTTAACCCCTGCTAACTATGGCTACACCTTC